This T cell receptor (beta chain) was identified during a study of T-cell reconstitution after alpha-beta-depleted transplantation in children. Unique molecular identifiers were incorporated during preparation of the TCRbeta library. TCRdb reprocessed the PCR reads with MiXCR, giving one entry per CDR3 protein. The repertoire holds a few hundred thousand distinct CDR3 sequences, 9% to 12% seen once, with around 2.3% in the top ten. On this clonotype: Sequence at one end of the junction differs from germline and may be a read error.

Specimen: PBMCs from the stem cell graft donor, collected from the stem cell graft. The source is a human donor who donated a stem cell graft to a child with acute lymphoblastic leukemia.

CDR3 bases: TGCTGTGCTAGAGATCTGTTTAGCGCGTCGCACAATGAGCAGTTCTTC. It codes for CCARDLFSASHNEQFF. The rearrangement joins TRBV20-1 to TRBJ2-1; D perhaps matches TRBD2 (5 bases). The CDR3 consists of 16 residues. The germline gives CDR1 DFQATT, CDR2 SNEGSKA (reference sequence).